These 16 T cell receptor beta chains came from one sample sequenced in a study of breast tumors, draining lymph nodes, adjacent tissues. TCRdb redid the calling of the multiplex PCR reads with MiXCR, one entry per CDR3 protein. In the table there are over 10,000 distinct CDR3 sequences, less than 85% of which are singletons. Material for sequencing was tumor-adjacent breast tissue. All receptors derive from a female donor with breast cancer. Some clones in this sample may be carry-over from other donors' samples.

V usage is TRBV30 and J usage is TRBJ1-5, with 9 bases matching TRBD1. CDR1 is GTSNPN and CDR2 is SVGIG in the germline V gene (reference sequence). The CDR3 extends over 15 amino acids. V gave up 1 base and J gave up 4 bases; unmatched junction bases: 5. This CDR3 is CAWSAMDRGNQPQHF. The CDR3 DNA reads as TGTGCCTGGAGTGCGATGGACAGGGGTAATCAGCCCCAGCATTTT.

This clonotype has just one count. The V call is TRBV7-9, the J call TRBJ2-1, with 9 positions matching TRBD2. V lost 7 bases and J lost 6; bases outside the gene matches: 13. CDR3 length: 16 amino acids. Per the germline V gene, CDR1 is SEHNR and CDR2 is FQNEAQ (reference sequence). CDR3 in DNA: TGTGCCAGCACCCTGACCGCCGGGACTAGCTTCAATGAGCAGTTCTTC. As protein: CASTLTAGTSFNEQFF.

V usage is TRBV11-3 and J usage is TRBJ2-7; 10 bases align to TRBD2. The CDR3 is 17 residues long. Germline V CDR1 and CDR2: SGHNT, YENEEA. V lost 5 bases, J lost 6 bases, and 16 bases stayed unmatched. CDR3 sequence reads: CASSKRLGLASSVEQYF. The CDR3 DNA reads TGTGCCAGCAGCAAGCGATTGGGACTAGCGTCTTCGGTCGAGCAGTACTTC.

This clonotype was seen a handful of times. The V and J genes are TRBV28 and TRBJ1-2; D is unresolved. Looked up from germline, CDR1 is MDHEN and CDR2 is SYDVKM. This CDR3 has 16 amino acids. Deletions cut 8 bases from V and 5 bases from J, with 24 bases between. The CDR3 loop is CASSTPERHPTYGYTF. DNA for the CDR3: TGTGCCAGCTCTACTCCGGAGAGACATCCTACATATGGCTACACCTTC.

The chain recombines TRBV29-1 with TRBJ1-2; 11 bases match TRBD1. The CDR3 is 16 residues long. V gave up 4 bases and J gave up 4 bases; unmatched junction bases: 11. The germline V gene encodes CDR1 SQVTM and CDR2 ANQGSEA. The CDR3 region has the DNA TGCAGCGTTGCCTTAGGACAGGGGGCGATCGGCTATGGCTACACCTTC. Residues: CSVALGQGAIGYGYTF.

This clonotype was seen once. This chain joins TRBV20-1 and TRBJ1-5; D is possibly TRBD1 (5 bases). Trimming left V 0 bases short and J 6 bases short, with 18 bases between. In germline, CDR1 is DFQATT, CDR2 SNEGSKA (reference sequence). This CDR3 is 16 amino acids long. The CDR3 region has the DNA TGCAGTGCTAGAGACGACAACGGGGGATCGTTTCAGCCCCAGCATTTT. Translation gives CSARDDNGGSFQPQHF.

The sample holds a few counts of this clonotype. For the CDR3, the DNA is TGTGCCAGCAGTTTACGTAGCCGGAATACGCAGTATTTT. Translation gives CASSLRSRNTQYF. The chain recombines TRBV28 with TRBJ2-3; D gene ambiguous. CDR3 length: 13 residues. V was shortened by 2 bases and J by 7 bases, with 10 bases between the two germline ends. Germline-derived CDR1 and CDR2 are MDHEN and SYDVKM.

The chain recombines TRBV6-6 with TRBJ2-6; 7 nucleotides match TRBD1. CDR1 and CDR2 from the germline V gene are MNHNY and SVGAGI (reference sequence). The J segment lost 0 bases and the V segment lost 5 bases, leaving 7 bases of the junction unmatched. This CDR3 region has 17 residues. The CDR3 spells CASSTRTGRSGANVLTF. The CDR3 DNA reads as TGTGCCAGCAGTACCCGGACAGGCCGCTCTGGGGCCAACGTCCTGACTTTC.

CDR3 amino acids: CSAREPADDTGELFF. In DNA, the CDR3 is TGCAGTGCTAGGGAACCCGCGGATGACACCGGGGAGCTGTTTTTT. The gene calls are TRBV20-1 and TRBJ2-2, with unresolved D. Deletions cut 3 bases from V and 3 bases from J, with 14 bases between. The CDR3 has 15 amino acids. Germline loops: CDR1 DFQATT, CDR2 SNEGSKA (reference sequence).

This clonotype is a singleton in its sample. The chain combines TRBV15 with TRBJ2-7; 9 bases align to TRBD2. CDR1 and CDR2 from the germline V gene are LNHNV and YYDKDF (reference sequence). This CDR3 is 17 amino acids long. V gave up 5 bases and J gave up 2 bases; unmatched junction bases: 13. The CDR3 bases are TGTGCCACCAGCCTCAAGGTTGGACTAGCGAGACCCTACGAGCAGTACTTC. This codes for CATSLKVGLARPYEQYF.

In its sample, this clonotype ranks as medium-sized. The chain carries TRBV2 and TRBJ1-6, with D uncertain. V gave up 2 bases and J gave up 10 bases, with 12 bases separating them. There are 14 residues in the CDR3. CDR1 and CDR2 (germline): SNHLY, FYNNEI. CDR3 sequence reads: CASSEIRSGSPLHF. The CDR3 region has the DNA TGTGCCAGCAGTGAAATCAGGTCCGGGTCACCCCTCCACTTT.

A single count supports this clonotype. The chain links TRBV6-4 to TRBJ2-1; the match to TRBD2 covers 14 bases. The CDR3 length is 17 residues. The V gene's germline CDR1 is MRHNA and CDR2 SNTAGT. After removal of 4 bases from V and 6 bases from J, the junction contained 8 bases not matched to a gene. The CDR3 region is CASSAGTSGSRFNEQFF. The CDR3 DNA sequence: TGTGCCAGCAGTGCCGGGACTAGCGGGAGTAGGTTCAATGAGCAGTTCTTC.

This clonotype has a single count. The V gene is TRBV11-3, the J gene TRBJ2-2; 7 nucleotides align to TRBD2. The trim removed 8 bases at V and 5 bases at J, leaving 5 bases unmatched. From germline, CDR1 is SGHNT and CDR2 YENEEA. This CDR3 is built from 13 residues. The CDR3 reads CASREARTGELFF. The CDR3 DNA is TGTGCCAGCCGGGAGGCCCGGACCGGGGAGCTGTTTTTT.

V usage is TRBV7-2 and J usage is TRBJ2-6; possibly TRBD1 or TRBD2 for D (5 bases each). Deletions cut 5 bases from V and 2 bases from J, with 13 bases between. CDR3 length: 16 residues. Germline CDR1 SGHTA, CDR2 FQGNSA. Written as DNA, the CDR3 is TGTGCCAGCAGCCTTAGCTGGGGGACTGGGGCCAACGTCCTGACTTTC. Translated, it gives CASSLSWGTGANVLTF.

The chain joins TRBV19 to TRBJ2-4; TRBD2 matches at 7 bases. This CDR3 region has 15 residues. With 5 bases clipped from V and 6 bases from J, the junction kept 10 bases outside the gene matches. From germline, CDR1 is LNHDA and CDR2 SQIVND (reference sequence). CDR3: CASSFGGSRGNIQYF. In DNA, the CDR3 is TGTGCCAGTAGTTTTGGCGGGAGTAGGGGAAACATTCAGTACTTC. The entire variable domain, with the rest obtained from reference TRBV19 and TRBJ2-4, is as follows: DGGITQSPKYLFRKEGQNVTLSCEQNLNHDAMYWYRQDPGQGLRLIYYSQIVNDFQKGDIAEGYSVSREKKESFPLTVTSAQKNPTAFYLCASSFGGSRGNIQYFGAGTRLSVL.

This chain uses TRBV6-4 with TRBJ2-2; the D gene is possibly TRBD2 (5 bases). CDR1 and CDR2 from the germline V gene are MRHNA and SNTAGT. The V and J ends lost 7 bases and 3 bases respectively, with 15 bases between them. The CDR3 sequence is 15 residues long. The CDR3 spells CASKAPDGDTGELFF. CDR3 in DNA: TGTGCCAGCAAGGCCCCGGACGGGGACACCGGGGAGCTGTTTTTT.